Following are 14 T cell receptor beta chains from one sample sequenced in a study of shared clonotypes between healthy human individuals. Measured with immunoSEQ multiplex PCR; TCRdb has only the in-frame clones, and not every one. This sample has about 2.1 million clones, with about 93% found just once. CD8 cells classed as naive were CD45RO-negative and positively selected for CCR7, excluding terminally differentiated effector memory CD45RA+ cells. Input material: naive CD8+ T cells from PBMCs. Every receptor here comes from a man aged 18 to 30 in good health. Some clones in this sample may be carry-over from other donors' samples.

The genes are TRBV27 and TRBJ1-1, with unresolved D. The germline V gene encodes CDR1 MNHEY and CDR2 SMNVEV (reference sequence). The germline V and J ends were trimmed by 0 bases and 0 bases, with 11 bases remaining between them. The CDR3 totals 16 residues. This CDR3 reads CASSLSPSGMNTEAFF. DNA for the CDR3: TGTGCCAGCAGTTTATCTCCTTCGGGGATGAACACTGAAGCTTTCTTT.

The gene calls are TRBV11-2 and TRBJ1-1, with 9 bases identical to TRBD1. V shed 4 bases and J 8 bases; nucleotides not matched to a gene: 8. The CDR3 has 14 amino acids. Looked up from germline, CDR1 is SGHAT and CDR2 is FQNNGV. In DNA, the CDR3 is TGTGCCAGCAGCTCCGGGACAGGGTGGGGGGAAGCTTTCTTT. This gives the protein CASSSGTGWGEAFF. Based on the CDR3 plus reference TRBV11-2 and TRBJ1-1, the full variable domain is EAGVAQSPRYKIIEKRQSVAFWCNPISGHATLYWYQQILGQGPKLLIQFQNNGVVDDSQLPKDRFSAERLKGVDSTLKIQPAKLEDSAVYLCASSSGTGWGEAFFGQGTRLTVV.

As for this clone: Other nucleotide sequences from this sample produce the same CDR3. The CDR3 here is CASSLGPNNEQFF. The CDR3 nucleotides are TGTGCCAGCAGCTTAGGGCCGAACAATGAGCAGTTCTTC. The rearrangement joins TRBV11-2 to TRBJ2-1; no clear D. Per the germline V gene, CDR1 is SGHAT and CDR2 is FQNNGV. V was cut by 1 base and J by 5 bases, with 6 bases left in between. The length of the CDR3 is 13 residues. Together with reference TRBV11-2 and TRBJ2-1, the CDR3 gives the full variable domain: EAGVAQSPRYKIIEKRQSVAFWCNPISGHATLYWYQQILGQGPKLLIQFQNNGVVDDSQLPKDRFSAERLKGVDSTLKIQPAKLEDSAVYLCASSLGPNNEQFFGPGTRLTVL.

The J gene is TRBJ1-2, the V gene TRBV12-5, with 7 bases aligning to TRBD1. V shed 3 bases and J 3 bases; nucleotides not matched to a gene: 4. The CDR3 consists of 14 residues. CDR1 and CDR2 (germline): LGHNT, FRNRAP. The CDR3 spells CASGFRGRDYGYTF. The CDR3 coding sequence is TGTGCTAGTGGTTTTAGGGGGCGCGACTATGGCTACACCTTC.

The V gene is TRBV27, the J gene TRBJ2-1, with D possibly being TRBD2 (5 bases). V lost 2 bases and J lost 8, with 10 bases in between. Germline V gene lookup returns CDR1 MNHEY and CDR2 SMNVEV (reference sequence). The CDR3 has 13 amino acids. The CDR3 nucleotides are TGTGCCAGCAGTTTAGCGCTAGCCGATGAGCAGTTCTTC. This encodes CASSLALADEQFF.

V usage is TRBV11-3 and J usage is TRBJ2-7; D call uncertain. The CDR3 runs 11 residues. Germline V gene sequence: CDR1 SGHNT, CDR2 YENEEA. The V end lost 5 bases, the J end lost 2 bases, and 4 bases lay between the germline ends. CDR3 DNA sequence: TGTGCCAGCAGCAGGACCTACGAGCAGTACTTC. Amino acids: CASSRTYEQYF.

This clone came up once. The chain uses TRBV7-9 and TRBJ1-4, with TRBD1 identical over 7 bases. The CDR3 spans 14 residues. Trimming cost V 2 bases and J 6 bases; bases outside gene matches: 3. Germline CDR1 reads SEHNR; CDR2 reads FQNEAQ (reference sequence). CDR3 amino acids: CASSLPGGDEKLFF. CDR3 coding DNA: TGTGCCAGCAGCTTACCAGGGGGTGATGAAAAACTGTTTTTT.

V and J are TRBV6-5 and TRBJ2-1; D not certain. Trimming cost V 6 bases and J 5 bases, with 14 bases left between them. The CDR3 is 14 residues long. Germline CDR1 is MNHEY and CDR2 is SVGAGI. The CDR3 nucleotides read TGTGCCAGCAGGTCCCCACAGTCCCACAATGAGCAGTTCTTC. It translates to CASRSPQSHNEQFF.

V usage is TRBV9 and J usage is TRBJ1-1, with TRBD1 matching over 7 bases. V was clipped by 3 bases and J by 4 bases; unmatched bases: 12. CDR1 is SGDLS and CDR2 is YYNGEE in the germline V gene. The CDR3 is 16 residues long. DNA of the CDR3: TGTGCCAGCAGCGGTAACAGGGGCTTGAGTGTCACTGAAGCTTTCTTT. Translating it yields CASSGNRGLSVTEAFF. Variable domain in full (rest from reference TRBV9 and TRBJ1-1): DSGVTQTPKHLITATGQRVTLRCSPRSGDLSVYWYQQSLDQGLQFLIQYYNGEERAKGNILERFSAQQFPDLHSELNLSSLELGDSALYFCASSGNRGLSVTEAFFGQGTRLTVV.

CDR3 amino acids: CASSFGIAGGLNEQFF. CDR3 nucleotide sequence: TGTGCCAGCAGTTTTGGGATAGCGGGAGGGCTAAATGAGCAGTTCTTC. The V call is TRBV27, the J call TRBJ2-1; 11 bases match TRBD2. The CDR3 totals 16 residues. The trim removed 3 bases at V and 7 bases at J, leaving 8 bases unmatched. Germline V gene sequence: CDR1 MNHEY, CDR2 SMNVEV (reference sequence).

The CDR3 spells CASSLLTGDNQPQHF. DNA of the CDR3: TGTGCCAGCAGTTTGCTAACAGGGGATAATCAGCCCCAGCATTTT. This chain uses TRBV28 with TRBJ1-5, with 7 positions matching TRBD1. The germline V gene has CDR1 MDHEN and CDR2 SYDVKM. CDR3 length equals 15 residues. Germline trimming cut 3 bases from V and 4 bases from J; bases unmatched to any gene: 6. The variable domain in full, completed from reference TRBV28 and TRBJ1-5, reads DVKVTQSSRYLVKRTGEKVFLECVQDMDHENMFWYRQDPGLGLRLIYFSYDVKMKEKGDIPEGYSVSREKKERFSLILESASTNQTSMYLCASSLLTGDNQPQHFGDGTRLSIL.

CDR3 sequence: CASSLKARSYQETQYF. The CDR3 DNA is TGTGCCAGCAGCTTAAAGGCGAGGAGCTACCAAGAGACCCAGTACTTC. This rearrangement joins TRBV7-3 to TRBJ2-5, with unresolved D. Germline-derived CDR1 and CDR2 are SGHTA and FQGTGA. The CDR3 loop spans 16 amino acids. V was shortened by 1 base and J by 0 bases, with 12 bases between the two germline ends.

The V gene is TRBV6-1, the J gene TRBJ2-3; D is unclear. CDR3 size: 14 residues. V was clipped by 1 base and J by 3 bases, with 8 bases between them. Germline CDR1 reads MNHNS; CDR2 reads SASEGT. The CDR3 loop is CASSEGSGTDTQYF. For the CDR3, the DNA is TGTGCCAGCAGTGAAGGTTCGGGTACAGATACGCAGTATTTT.

The chain links TRBV5-6 to TRBJ1-1; 10 nucleotides align to TRBD1. Per the germline V gene, CDR1 is SGHDT and CDR2 is YYEEEE. This CDR3 comprises 17 residues. V trimming: 3 bases; J trimming: 3 bases; junction bases outside the gene matches: 11. CDR3 protein: CASSYAPGTGVDTEAFF. In DNA form, the CDR3 reads TGTGCCAGCAGCTATGCCCCCGGGACAGGGGTGGACACTGAAGCTTTCTTT.